This T cell receptor (beta chain) emerged from a study of T cell repertoires in cytomegalovirus infection. Across the study: Public signatures in TCR beta pointed to CMV infection and matching HLA type.

TCRdb re-derived calls from the reads in MiXCR, one entry per CDR3 protein. The data hold hundreds of thousands of distinct CDR3 sequences, with about 24% observed a single time. Whole-study results and caveats: HLA-C-restricted CMV clonotypes gave the most frequent clonotype in two of eight donors. Cumulated frequencies of public TCR beta families served to identify carriers of CMV plus the relevant HLA.

Per germline, CDR1 SEHNR and CDR2 FQNEAQ (reference sequence). The V and J ends lost 5 bases and 4 bases respectively, with 26 bases between them. CDR3 size: 18 residues. This clonotype was counted ten times or more. The antigen remains unidentified. Source material: CD8+ T cells from PBMCs. This chain uses TRBV7-9 with TRBJ2-5, with unresolved D. This TCR derives from a human donor in good health (CMV status not recorded). Some clones in this sample may be carry-over from other donors' samples. DNA of the CDR3: TGTGCCAGCAGCCCAAAGGGCCGCCGTCTCGTGGTCAGAGAGACCCAGTACTTC. Its protein is CASSPKGRRLVVRETQYF.